This entry describes one T cell receptor (beta chain). Through a sample-barcoded 5' primer and a J-beta primer mix, a second PCR was run for roughly 7 to 12 cycles. Every cDNA molecule bore a tag from a template-switch adaptor containing 12 random nucleotides. TCRdb processed the 5' RACE reads anew with MiXCR; each CDR3 protein has one entry. Among 1,800,000 or so distinct CDR3 sequences listed, around 40% were seen once. The germline V gene encodes CDR1 LGHNT and CDR2 FRNRAP. This CDR3 comprises 15 residues. The V end lost 5 bases, the J end lost 5 bases, and 19 bases lay between the germline ends. The data were taken from a study of blood T cells in healthy people across ages.

The sequence derives from a human donor in good health. The rearrangement joins TRBV12-5 to TRBJ2-7, with a possible D match to TRBD2 (6 bases). Source material: blood. In DNA, the CDR3 is TGTGCTAGTGGTCCTGGGAGTGGAGGGGACCACGAGCAGTACTTC. Its translation: CASGPGSGGDHEQYF.